These T cell receptor beta chains were read from a single sample in a study of T cells in Graves' hyperthyroidism and ophthalmopathy. TCRdb re-called the multiplex PCR reads with MiXCR, one entry per CDR3 protein. The sample has hundreds of thousands of distinct CDR3 sequences, 14% to 15% seen once. Sequencing input: blood. These receptors were collected from a man aged 18 to 35 with Graves' ophthalmopathy. The CDR3 runs from the conserved cysteine through the conserved F or W.

V gene	CDR3 protein
TRBV12-3/TRBV12-4	CASSLKLFPNEQYF
TRBV28	CASSFSHRGAWRPQHF
TRBV7-7	CASSRTSGRYNEQFF
TRBV18	CASSPPGQGIGNEQFF
TRBV13	CASSSDGTGEKDTEAFF
TRBV7-3	CASSPQGSTGELFF
TRBV3-1	CASSPGTGPVEQYF
TRBV5-1	CASSLGILNTEAFF
TRBV10-3	CAISGQVGSSGASPVGEQYF
TRBV5-1	CASSLPSDVQDTQYF
TRBV6-1	CASRLHSGFETQYF
TRBV7-2	CASSGRDEKLFF
TRBV7-9	CASSLEAGWDEQYF
TRBV11-2	CASRNGRALQETQYF
TRBV7-9	CASSPDRGNIQYF
TRBV7-2	CASSVGGVVSYEQYF
TRBV3-1	CASSPRGGNEKLFF
TRBV11-2	CASRTGTGISGYTF
TRBV30	CAWSGRVSDFYGYTF
TRBV29-1	CSVDAVEAFF
TRBV20-1	CSVSKVPDEQYF
TRBV6-1	CASSEAWGDLSNQPQHF
TRBV12-3/TRBV12-4	CASSPARGAYNSPLHF
TRBV11-3	CASSLAGEQFF
TRBV6-2/TRBV6-3	CASSYSSGTSSYEQFF
TRBV20-1	CSAREAARITDTQYF
TRBV18	CASSQTRAASNQPQHF
TRBV2	CASSLTGVGYGYTF
TRBV7-9	CASSSTRGGTTPYEQYF
TRBV27	CASSPGTFGYEQYF
TRBV30	CAWSKLTTGGYTF
TRBV20-1	CSAGGLAARETQYF
TRBV14	CASSRLAEEETQYF
TRBV6-1	CASSILGRVAPMEQYF
TRBV7-8	CASSRWARGGQETQYF
TRBV11-3	CASRRQIRRTVQSSNQPQHF
TRBV7-9	CASSLFQGSGYGYTF
TRBV27	CASSLWLAGGNEQFF
TRBV5-1	CASRMWISYNEQFF
TRBV5-5	CASSLGYSGTDTQYF
TRBV3-1	CASSRIPYSGTQTEETQYF
TRBV20-1	CSGGQQETQYF
TRBV11-2	CASSFDTSYEQYF
TRBV20-1	CSARARTGSYEQYF
TRBV27	CASSLGTSIWYEQYF
TRBV12-3/TRBV12-4	CASTAAPWSDGYTF
TRBV2	CASSVTATGAAFF
TRBV7-2	CASSLGAGGWQPQHF
TRBV20-1	CSARGTSGSYEQYF
TRBV11-2	CASSLGPNSLTGELFF
TRBV4-1	CASSQEDPGDITQYF